This T cell receptor (beta chain) was identified during a study of response to subunit inactivated influenza vaccine. TCRdb re-derived calls from the RT-PCR reads in MiXCR, one entry per CDR3 protein. The table shows some 500,000 distinct CDR3 sequences, with 10% to 15% occurring only once. The sequence was obtained from a man aged 50 to 60 who received an inactivated influenza vaccine. The sample here was PBMCs from blood, taken 40 to 50 days after vaccination.

CDR3 sequence reads: CASSVRDGNSPLHF. The CDR3 bases are TGTGCCAGCAGCGTCCGGGACGGAAATTCACCCCTCCACTTT. The chain is built from TRBV5-4 and TRBJ1-6; tentative D call: TRBD1 (5 bases). The CDR3 runs to 14 residues. CDR1 and CDR2 (germline): SGHNT, YYREEE (reference sequence). The V gene lost 4 bases and the J gene lost 7 bases, with 12 bases spanning the gap.